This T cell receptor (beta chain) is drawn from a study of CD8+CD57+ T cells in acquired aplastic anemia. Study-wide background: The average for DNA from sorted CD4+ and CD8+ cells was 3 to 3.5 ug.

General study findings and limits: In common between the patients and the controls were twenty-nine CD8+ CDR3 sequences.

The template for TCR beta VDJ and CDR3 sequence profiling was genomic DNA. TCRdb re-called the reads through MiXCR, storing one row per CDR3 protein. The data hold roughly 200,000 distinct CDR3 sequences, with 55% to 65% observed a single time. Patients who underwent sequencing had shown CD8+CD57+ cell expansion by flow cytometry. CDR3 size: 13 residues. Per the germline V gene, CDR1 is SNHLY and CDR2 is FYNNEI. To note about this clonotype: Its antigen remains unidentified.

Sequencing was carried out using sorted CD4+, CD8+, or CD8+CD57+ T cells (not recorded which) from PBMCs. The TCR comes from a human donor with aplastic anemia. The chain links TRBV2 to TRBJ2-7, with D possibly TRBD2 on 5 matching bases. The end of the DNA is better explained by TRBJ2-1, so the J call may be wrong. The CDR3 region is CASSVRAADEQFF. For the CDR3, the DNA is TGTGCCAGCAGTGTGAGGGCGGCCGATGAGCAGTTCTTC.